A single sample gave rise to the 9 T cell receptor beta chains below, sequenced in a study of cytomegalovirus exposure and HLA in healthy donors. Only in-frame clones appear in the TCRdb table, and some are missing; sequencing was by immunoSEQ multiplex PCR. This sample has about 360,000 clones, with 70% to 90% found just once. Sequencing used PBMCs. The source is a woman under 30 in good health and CMV-seronegative.

The chain couples TRBV7-9 to TRBJ2-1; D ambiguous. With 8 bases removed from V and 13 bases from J, the gap between germline ends came to 15 bases. This CDR3 spans 11 amino acids. Germline CDR1 is SEHNR and CDR2 is FQNEAQ (reference sequence). CDR3 amino acids: CASSQAREQFF. In DNA form, the CDR3 reads TGTGCCAGCTCCCAAGCGAGAGAACAGTTCTTC.

The V and J genes are TRBV2 and TRBJ1-5, with 8 bases identical to TRBD1. Germline CDR1 is SNHLY and CDR2 is FYNNEI. The CDR3 spans 15 residues. V gave up 5 bases and J gave up 4 bases; unmatched junction bases: 7. DNA of the CDR3: TGTGCCAGCAGTCCCCCCCAGGGGGCGAATCAGCCCCAGCATTTT. Its translation is CASSPPQGANQPQHF.

The chain uses TRBV2 and TRBJ1-1, with D possibly matching TRBD1 (6 bases). V dropped 3 bases and J dropped 3 bases, with 14 bases sitting between them. The CDR3 covers 15 residues. Germline lookup yields CDR1 SNHLY and CDR2 FYNNEI. The CDR3 region is CASSDLGGSYTEAFF. The DNA of the CDR3 is TGTGCCAGCAGTGATTTAGGGGGAAGTTACACTGAAGCTTTCTTT.

This chain joins TRBV4-1 and TRBJ1-2, with 8 bases fitting TRBD1. The CDR3 sequence is 16 residues long. Unmatched junction bases numbered 14, after V lost 4 bases and J lost 7 bases. In germline, CDR1 is MGHRA, CDR2 YSYEKL. For the CDR3, the DNA is TGCGCCAGCAGCCCGAGCGGGACAGGCACGTTAGGTGGCTACACCTTC. Its translation: CASSPSGTGTLGGYTF.

This chain connects TRBV4-1 to TRBJ1-1, with D perhaps TRBD1 (6 bases). Trimming removed 0 bases at V and 5 bases at J, with 13 bases between. Germline V gives CDR1 MGHRA, CDR2 YSYEKL. There are 15 residues in the CDR3. In DNA form, the CDR3 reads TGCGCCAGCAGCCAAGAGTTGGACAGTCGGACTGAAGCTTTCTTT. This translates into CASSQELDSRTEAFF.

The chain joins TRBV5-1 to TRBJ1-4; no firm D call. This CDR3 is 15 amino acids long. CDR1 and CDR2 (germline): SGHRS, YFSETQ. Trimming removed 4 bases at V and 3 bases at J, with 13 bases between. The CDR3 here is CASSVKDGANEKLFF. CDR3 sequence (DNA): TGCGCCAGCAGCGTGAAGGACGGGGCTAATGAAAAACTGTTTTTT.

The genes are TRBV6-5 and TRBJ2-2, with a possible D match to TRBD2 (5 bases). The CDR3 length is 16 residues. Trimming cost V 2 bases and J 2 bases, with 12 bases left between them. In germline, CDR1 is MNHEY, CDR2 SVGAGI. DNA for the CDR3: TGTGCCAGCAGTTACGTACGAGCGGTTAACACCGGGGAGCTGTTTTTT. Protein sequence: CASSYVRAVNTGELFF.

This chain joins TRBV5-8 and TRBJ2-2; TRBD2 agrees at 11 bases. The germline CDR1 and CDR2 sequences are SGHTS and YDEGEE. The CDR3 is 16 residues long. Germline trimming cut 3 bases from V and 3 bases from J; bases unmatched to any gene: 4. Here the CDR3 reads CASSSLAGGHTGELFF. CDR3 bases: TGTGCCAGCAGCTCCCTAGCGGGGGGCCACACCGGGGAGCTGTTTTTT.

This chain links TRBV7-7 with TRBJ1-2; D uncertain. V gave up 2 bases and J gave up 5 bases, with 12 bases separating them. The length of the CDR3 is 14 residues. Looked up from germline, CDR1 is SSHAT and CDR2 is FNYEAQ (reference sequence). The CDR3 DNA is TGTGCCAGCAGCTTACCAGAGGTGCGGTATGGCTACACCTTC. It codes for CASSLPEVRYGYTF.